This TCR beta chain appears in the sequencing data of a study of T cell repertoires in cytomegalovirus infection (dated by TCRdb to the late 2010s). With respect to the entire study: Peptide stimulations targeted recently identified HLA-C-restricted CMV epitopes, whose presentation resists viral immunomodulation, together with well-studied HLA-B-restricted epitopes. Donor HLA type was relevant to the analysis, as public TCR beta signatures indicated carriage of CMV infection together with the matching HLA type. What the research found in general, with its limitations: Carriers of CMV infection plus the relevant HLA type were discriminated by the cumulative frequency of public TCR beta family members in the study cohort and in an independent roughly 400-donor cohort. The ex vivo response was dominated by HLA-C-restricted CMV-specific TCR beta clonotypes, which also provided the single most frequent clonotype in two of eight donors.

The treatment or condition tag for this specimen amounts to: in vitro stimulation with specific CMV peptide epitopes to enrich CMV-specific T cells. There are 15 amino acids in the CDR3, from cysteine to phenylalanine inclusive. CDR3 DNA only is kept here, 45 bases in frame from base 1. Via the germline V gene (reference sequence), CDR1 is MNHEY and CDR2 SMNVEV. Trimming accounts for 2 bases at V and 2 bases at J, while the number of junction bases matched to no gene is 1. Sequencing relied on an Illumina HiSeq 1500. Using fastp at Q25 and MiXCR, TCRdb reprocessed the public reads and kept productive beta chains. Each entry merges the rows of one CDR3 protein and shows their most common DNA and genes. This sample lists under 150,000 distinct CDR3 sequences; more than 30% were detected once. Around 41% of the sample lies in the top ten. Remarks on this clonotype: Its cognate antigen has yet to be identified. Nothing much larger sits one base from this clone, and base qualities are not available.

Here the sequenced sample was CD8+ T cells from cultured PBMCs, taken from culture after CMV antigen stimulation. The clonotype was recovered from a human donor in good health (CMV status not recorded). Some clones in this sample may be carry-over from other donors' samples. The receptor chain draws on TRBV27 and TRBJ2-1; 9 bases in between match TRBD2. The CDR3 protein sequence reads: CASSLERGAYNEQFF. At the DNA level, the sequence is TGTGCCAGCAGTTTAGAGCGGGGGGCCTACAATGAGCAGTTCTTC.